These 32 T cell receptor beta chains originate from one sample sequenced in a study of cytotoxic CD8 clonotypes in ibrutinib-treated CLL. Assay used: immunoSEQ multiplex PCR; TCRdb lists only in-frame clones, some missing. Of some 200,000 clones in the sample, 75% to 85% are singletons; the top ten hold approximately 10%. The material sequenced was PBMCs, taken after 12 months of ibrutinib treatment. The receptor set was obtained from a human donor with chronic lymphocytic leukemia.

The chain couples TRBV5-6 to TRBJ2-3; D uncertain. The germline gives CDR1 SGHDT, CDR2 YYEEEE. CDR3 length equals 14 residues. V was shortened by 0 bases and J by 4 bases, with 9 bases between the two germline ends. The CDR3 spells CASSLGGAADTQYF. The CDR3 DNA sequence: TGTGCCAGCAGCTTGGGTGGCGCTGCAGATACGCAGTATTTT.

The rearrangement joins TRBV6-5 to TRBJ1-2; D remains unclear. CDR1 and CDR2 (germline): MNHEY, SVGAGI. CDR3 length: 12 residues. The ends were cut back, 6 bases at V and 4 bases at J, with 9 bases in the middle. CDR3 sequence: CASRLDLYGYTF. The CDR3 nucleotides are TGTGCCAGCAGGTTGGACCTCTATGGCTACACCTTC.

The table lists this clone with a few counts. The chain carries TRBV6-5 and TRBJ2-7; 10 bases align to TRBD2. Germline V CDR1 and CDR2: MNHEY, SVGAGI. The length of the CDR3 is 16 residues. Trimming cost V 0 bases and J 3 bases; bases outside gene matches: 5. The CDR3 sequence is CASSYSSPSGGYEQYF. The DNA for the CDR3 is TGTGCCAGCAGTTACTCAAGTCCTAGCGGGGGCTACGAGCAGTACTTC.

This clone was seen a handful of times. This chain's CDR3 is CASSTHETGELFF. In DNA form, the CDR3 reads TGTGCCAGCAGTACCCATGAAACCGGGGAGCTGTTTTTT. The chain joins TRBV6-5 to TRBJ2-2; D call uncertain. V was cut by 5 bases and J by 5 bases, with 9 bases left in between. CDR1 MNHEY and CDR2 SVGAGI come from the germline V gene. This CDR3 is 13 amino acids long.

The V and J genes are TRBV10-3 and TRBJ2-7; a possible D gene is TRBD2 (6 bases). Germline assignment: CDR1 ENHRY and CDR2 SYGVKD. Trimming took off 6 bases at V and 1 base at J, with 10 bases between the two ends. This CDR3 has 13 residues. The CDR3 DNA is TGTGCCATCAGAACCGGGGGTTCCTACGAGCAGTACTTC. Translated: CAIRTGGSYEQYF.

This clone was observed once. The V call is TRBV5-1, the J call TRBJ1-2; D possibly corresponds to TRBD1 (5 bases). The V gene lost 6 bases and the J gene lost 7 bases, with 19 bases spanning the gap. The CDR3 is made up of 14 amino acids. CDR1 is SGHRS and CDR2 is YFSETQ in the germline V gene. CDR3: CASTPRGGAGGYTF. CDR3 in DNA: TGCGCCAGCACCCCCCGAGGAGGGGCGGGTGGCTACACCTTC.

The chain carries TRBV6-5 and TRBJ1-2, with no clear D. Trimming shortened V by 2 bases and J by 2 bases, and 12 bases separated the two germline ends. CDR1 and CDR2 (germline): MNHEY, SVGAGI. The CDR3 sequence is 15 residues long. The DNA of the CDR3 is TGTGCCAGCAGTTACGGGCCTCAGGAGAACTATGGCTACACCTTC. Protein product: CASSYGPQENYGYTF.

The rearrangement links TRBV28 to TRBJ2-5; no clear D. The CDR3 is made up of 16 amino acids. Germline values: CDR1 MDHEN, CDR2 SYDVKM. Between the trimmed V and J ends, which lost 5 bases and 3 bases, there was a span of 19 bases. CDR3 in amino acids: CASSPPAPAPKETQYF. The CDR3 bases are TGTGCCAGCAGTCCCCCCGCCCCGGCCCCCAAAGAGACCCAGTACTTC.

This chain joins TRBV19 and TRBJ1-4; no clear D gene. The CDR3 consists of 15 residues. V gave up 6 bases and J gave up 4 bases, with 15 bases separating them. In germline, CDR1 is LNHDA, CDR2 SQIVND (reference sequence). Here the CDR3 reads CASRVGGRINEKLFF. CDR3 DNA: TGTGCCAGTAGGGTGGGTGGACGGATTAATGAAAAACTGTTTTTT.

The chain has TRBV5-1 and TRBJ1-2; D gene unclear. The CDR3 loop spans 14 amino acids. V gave up 0 bases and J gave up 4 bases, with 10 bases separating them. Germline V gene lookup returns CDR1 SGHRS and CDR2 YFSETQ. This chain's CDR3 is CASSLDTTLYGYTF. The CDR3 DNA reads as TGCGCCAGCAGCTTGGATACAACCCTCTATGGCTACACCTTC.

This clone was seen just once. The chain uses TRBV10-3 and TRBJ2-1; 8 nucleotides line up with TRBD2. The germline CDR1 and CDR2 sequences are ENHRY and SYGVKD. The CDR3 consists of 15 residues. The junction had 9 bases not matched to a gene; V was cut back by 4 bases and J by 7 bases. CDR3 bases: TGTGCCATCAGTGTTTCTCCAGCGGGAGTTAATGAGCAGTTCTTC. Translating gives CAISVSPAGVNEQFF.

This clone was seen only a few times. The chain couples TRBV7-9 to TRBJ2-7; D perhaps matches TRBD2 (5 bases). Germline values: CDR1 SEHNR, CDR2 FQNEAQ (reference sequence). Trimming left V 1 base short and J 3 bases short, with 16 bases between. The CDR3 is 16 residues long. The CDR3 nucleotides read TGTGCCAGCAGCTTAGGCTCGCGACGCGGACTCTACGAGCAGTACTTC. Protein: CASSLGSRRGLYEQYF.

The chain employs TRBV6-1 and TRBJ2-2; D is possibly TRBD2 (5 bases). The CDR3 totals 15 residues. Germline V gene data show CDR1 as MNHNS and CDR2 as SASEGT. Trimming took 5 bases from V and 2 from J, leaving 12 bases between them. CDR3 sequence reads: CASSLPEGNTGELFF. The CDR3 DNA reads as TGTGCCAGCAGTTTACCCGAGGGAAACACCGGGGAGCTGTTTTTT.

This rearrangement joins TRBV5-1 to TRBJ2-3; 7 bases align to TRBD2. Germline V lookup: CDR1 SGHRS, CDR2 YFSETQ. Trimming removed 4 bases from V and 2 bases from J; junction bases left unmatched: 4. The CDR3 has 14 amino acids. Written as DNA, the CDR3 is TGCGCCAGCAGCGAGCGGGGTTTCACAGATACGCAGTATTTT. Its protein is CASSERGFTDTQYF.

This chain joins TRBV6-5 and TRBJ2-5; TRBD2 agrees at 12 bases. Germline V gives CDR1 MNHEY, CDR2 SVGAGI. The CDR3 is made up of 15 amino acids. The CDR3 spells CVTFPTSGRGETQYF. In nucleotides, the CDR3 is TGTGTCACTTTCCCGACTAGCGGGAGAGGCGAGACCCAGTACTTC.

V usage is TRBV6-6 and J usage is TRBJ1-4; D perhaps matches TRBD1 (5 bases). V dropped 6 bases and J dropped 8 bases, with 19 bases sitting between them. Looked up from germline, CDR1 is MNHNY and CDR2 is SVGAGI (reference sequence). The CDR3 is 15 amino acids. This CDR3 reads CASSPRQPRSEKLFF. In DNA, the CDR3 is TGTGCCAGCAGCCCACGACAGCCGAGAAGCGAAAAACTGTTTTTT.

The rearrangement links TRBV6-6 to TRBJ2-2, with a possible D match to TRBD1 (6 bases). V lost 3 bases, J lost 2 bases, and 10 bases lay in between. The CDR3 covers 15 residues. Germline V gives CDR1 MNHNY, CDR2 SVGAGI (reference sequence). CDR3 amino acids: CASSYGQFNTGELFF. CDR3 nucleotide sequence: TGTGCCAGCAGTTATGGACAGTTCAACACCGGGGAGCTGTTTTTT.

The V call is TRBV4-2, the J call TRBJ2-3; 8 positions match TRBD2. The V gene's germline CDR1 is LGHNA and CDR2 YNFKEQ. The CDR3 totals 15 residues. V dropped 4 bases and J dropped 6; count of bases not matched to a gene: 9. CDR3 DNA sequence: TGTGCCAGCAGCCCCCGGGGACTAGATTGGGATACGCAGTATTTT. Amino acid sequence: CASSPRGLDWDTQYF.

This clone was counted a few times. The chain combines TRBV28 with TRBJ1-1, with no clear D. Trimming stripped 2 bases from V and 0 bases from J, with 10 bases between. Germline CDR1 MDHEN, CDR2 SYDVKM. This CDR3 is 15 amino acids long. CDR3 sequence: CASSLAPIMNTEAFF. As DNA, the CDR3 is TGTGCCAGCAGTTTAGCACCGATCATGAACACTGAAGCTTTCTTT.

V gene TRBV28 combines with J gene TRBJ2-5; 14 bases line up with TRBD2. This CDR3 contains 16 residues. Germline CDR1 MDHEN, CDR2 SYDVKM. J lost 5 bases, V lost 2 bases, and 4 bases had no gene match. The CDR3 region is CASSLGTSGSGETQYF. The CDR3 coding sequence is TGTGCCAGCAGTTTAGGGACTAGCGGGAGCGGTGAGACCCAGTACTTC. The complete variable domain, with remaining parts taken from reference TRBV28 and TRBJ2-5, reads DVKVTQSSRYLVKRTGEKVFLECVQDMDHENMFWYRQDPGLGLRLIYFSYDVKMKEKGDIPEGYSVSREKKERFSLILESASTNQTSMYLCASSLGTSGSGETQYFGPGTRLLVL.

This clone appeared once. The J gene is TRBJ2-3, the V gene TRBV2; 7 positions agree with TRBD2. The CDR3 covers 14 residues. Trimming took 3 bases from V and 6 from J; bases not matched to a gene: 6. The germline gives CDR1 SNHLY, CDR2 FYNNEI. The CDR3 is CASSELAVQDTQYF. Here the CDR3 DNA reads TGTGCCAGCAGTGAGCTAGCGGTCCAGGATACGCAGTATTTT.

J is TRBJ2-7 and V is TRBV5-6, with TRBD1 matching over 12 bases. CDR3 length: 14 amino acids. V lost 4 bases, J lost 4 bases, and 3 bases stayed unmatched. The germline gives CDR1 SGHDT, CDR2 YYEEEE. CDR3 residues: CASSGTGGEYEQYF. The CDR3 region has the DNA TGTGCCAGCAGCGGGACAGGGGGCGAGTACGAGCAGTACTTC.

Many counts were recorded for this clone. The V gene is TRBV9, the J gene TRBJ2-1, with TRBD1 matching 10 bases. This CDR3 region has 15 residues. V lost 0 bases to trimming and J lost 7 bases; unmatched junction nucleotides: 4. CDR1 is SGDLS and CDR2 is YYNGEE in the germline V gene. The CDR3 DNA reads TGTGCCAGCAGCGTAGCCCGGGACAGGGGAAATGAGCAGTTCTTC. Translating gives CASSVARDRGNEQFF.

This chain joins TRBV14 and TRBJ2-1, with TRBD2 as a possible D gene (6 bases). CDR1 is SGHDN and CDR2 is FVKESK in the germline V gene. V was clipped by 4 bases and J by 6 bases, with 10 bases between them. The CDR3 has 13 amino acids. The DNA of the CDR3 is TGTGCCAGCAGCCGACTAGGAGGCAATGAGCAGTTCTTC. Protein: CASSRLGGNEQFF.

The rearrangement uses TRBV5-1 and TRBJ2-5, with TRBD2 matching over 7 bases. This CDR3 has 15 residues. With 7 bases clipped from V and 3 bases from J, the junction kept 12 bases outside the gene matches. Germline CDR1 and CDR2: SGHRS and YFSETQ. This CDR3 is CASRGLGLGKETQYF. The DNA of the CDR3 is TGCGCCAGCCGCGGACTCGGACTAGGTAAAGAGACCCAGTACTTC.

The J gene is TRBJ2-7, the V gene TRBV5-1; 8 nucleotides agree with TRBD2. CDR1 is SGHRS and CDR2 is YFSETQ in the germline V gene. The length of the CDR3 is 15 residues. J gave up 4 bases and V 1 base, and 7 bases lay outside the gene matches. The DNA for the CDR3 is TGCGCCAGCAGCTTGTCGAGCGGGAGTCAATACGAGCAGTACTTC. Translating it yields CASSLSSGSQYEQYF.

This chain joins TRBV7-8 and TRBJ1-2, with TRBD1 matching over 9 bases. The V gene end was trimmed by 1 base and the J gene end by 4 bases; junction bases not matched to a gene: 7. CDR3 size: 16 residues. The V gene's germline CDR1 is SGHVS and CDR2 FQNEAQ. CDR3: CASSLGVGTGSYGYTF. The CDR3 DNA sequence: TGTGCCAGCAGCTTAGGAGTTGGGACAGGGAGCTATGGCTACACCTTC.

Remarks on this clone: The same CDR3 also results from other DNA sequences found in this sample. The V and J genes are TRBV7-9 and TRBJ1-1; no clear D. Germline CDR1 is SEHNR and CDR2 is FQNEAQ (reference sequence). V shed 1 base and J shed 6 bases, with 6 bases lying between them. This CDR3 has 12 amino acids. The DNA for the CDR3 is TGTGCCAGCAGCTTAGGAGGCCCTGAAGCTTTCTTT. Protein product: CASSLGGPEAFF.

The V and J genes are TRBV19 and TRBJ1-1, with D perhaps matching TRBD1 (6 bases). V was clipped by 1 base and J by 4 bases, with 10 bases between them. CDR3 size: 14 residues. Germline V lookup: CDR1 LNHDA, CDR2 SQIVND (reference sequence). The CDR3 sequence is CASSIGGGLTEAFF. The CDR3 DNA follows: TGTGCCAGTAGTATAGGCGGGGGGCTCACTGAAGCTTTCTTT. Using reference TRBV19 and TRBJ1-1 for the parts outside the CDR3, the full variable domain is DGGITQSPKYLFRKEGQNVTLSCEQNLNHDAMYWYRQDPGQGLRLIYYSQIVNDFQKGDIAEGYSVSREKKESFPLTVTSAQKNPTAFYLCASSIGGGLTEAFFGQGTRLTVV.

V is TRBV5-1 and J is TRBJ1-3; D unresolved. Germline values: CDR1 SGHRS, CDR2 YFSETQ. This CDR3 has 16 amino acids. The V gene lost 0 bases and the J gene lost 4 bases, with 14 bases spanning the gap. The CDR3 nucleotides are TGCGCCAGCAGCTTGGAGCGCGGGGTAGCAGGAAACACCATATATTTT. This gives the protein CASSLERGVAGNTIYF.

In regard to this clone: Additional DNA sequences in this sample encode the identical CDR3. This sequence joins TRBV28 and TRBJ1-1; D gene ambiguous. This CDR3 contains 14 residues. Trimming removed 6 bases from V and 1 base from J, with 12 bases in between. From germline, CDR1 is MDHEN and CDR2 SYDVKM. This chain's CDR3 is CASRLNVPNTEAFF. Here the CDR3 DNA reads TGTGCCAGCAGGCTGAATGTCCCGAACACTGAAGCTTTCTTT. Full variable domain (rest looked up from reference TRBV28 and TRBJ1-1): DVKVTQSSRYLVKRTGEKVFLECVQDMDHENMFWYRQDPGLGLRLIYFSYDVKMKEKGDIPEGYSVSREKKERFSLILESASTNQTSMYLCASRLNVPNTEAFFGQGTRLTVV.

This clone showed up just a few times. The J gene is TRBJ1-2, the V gene TRBV6-5; weak D call: TRBD1 (6 bases). Germline assignment: CDR1 MNHEY and CDR2 SVGAGI. The CDR3 contains 14 residues. The V end was cut by 6 bases, the J end by 6 bases, with 17 bases between. CDR3 region: CASSPRGGADGYTF. DNA for the CDR3: TGTGCCAGCAGCCCTCGGGGGGGCGCCGATGGCTACACCTTC.